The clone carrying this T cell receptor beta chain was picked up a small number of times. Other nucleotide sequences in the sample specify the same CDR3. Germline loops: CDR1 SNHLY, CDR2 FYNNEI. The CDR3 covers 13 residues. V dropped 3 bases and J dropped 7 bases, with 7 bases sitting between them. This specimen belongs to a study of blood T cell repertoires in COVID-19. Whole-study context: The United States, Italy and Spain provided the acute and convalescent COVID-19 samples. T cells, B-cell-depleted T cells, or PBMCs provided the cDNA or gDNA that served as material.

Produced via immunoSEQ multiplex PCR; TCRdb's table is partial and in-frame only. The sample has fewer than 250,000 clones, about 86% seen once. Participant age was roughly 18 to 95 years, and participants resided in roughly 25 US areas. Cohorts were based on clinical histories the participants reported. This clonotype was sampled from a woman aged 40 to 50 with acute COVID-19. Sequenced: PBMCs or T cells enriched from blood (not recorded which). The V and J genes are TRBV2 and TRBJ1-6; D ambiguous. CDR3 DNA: TGTGCCAGCAGTGAGGGCCCCAATTCACCCCTCCACTTT. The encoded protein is CASSEGPNSPLHF.